The 17 T cell receptor beta chains given below trace back to one sample, sequenced in a study of T-cell reconstitution after alpha-beta-depleted transplantation in children. The TCRbeta library incorporated unique molecular identifiers. Using its own MiXCR run on the PCR reads, TCRdb lists one record per CDR3 protein. The sample lists 550,000 to 800,000 distinct CDR3 sequences; around 12% were seen once. The source was PBMCs, collected before TCRalphabeta/CD19-depleted stem cell transplant. These receptors were collected from a girl aged 2 to 9 with congenital amegakaryocytic thrombocytopenia, due to receive a stem cell transplant.

The rearrangement uses TRBV28 and TRBJ2-7; perhaps TRBD2 as D (5 bases). The CDR3 is 15 residues long. Deletions cut 4 bases from V and 2 bases from J, with 15 bases between. Germline-derived CDR1 and CDR2 are MDHEN and SYDVKM. The CDR3 is CASSYYDGLAYEQYF. The CDR3 DNA reads TGTGCCAGCAGTTATTATGACGGACTGGCCTACGAGCAGTACTTC.

Concerning this clonotype: A single base separates this from a much larger clone, so it may be a read error. The rearrangement joins TRBV20-1 to TRBJ2-5; 9 bases line up with TRBD2. Germline CDR1 and CDR2: DFQATT and SNEGSKA (reference sequence). Trimming removed 5 bases from V and 0 bases from J; junction bases left unmatched: 16. CDR3 size: 18 residues. CDR3 coding DNA: TGCAGTGCTGTATCCGGGACTAGCCGATTCCTGTACCAAGAGACCCAGTACTTC. Amino acids: CSAVSGTSRFLYQETQYF.

This clonotype was recorded at least ten times. This sequence joins TRBV29-1 and TRBJ1-3; D gene unclear. This CDR3 has 13 residues. Trimming pared 1 base from V and 4 bases from J, leaving 8 bases between. The germline CDR1 and CDR2 sequences are SQVTM and ANQGSEA. Here the CDR3 DNA reads TGCAGCGTTGAAGGTGGCGCCGGAAACACCATATATTTT. Its translation is CSVEGGAGNTIYF.

This clonotype was seen ten or more times. The chain joins TRBV18 to TRBJ1-6, with D possibly TRBD1 on 5 matching bases. Germline CDR1 and CDR2: KGHSH and LQKENI. The CDR3 contains 14 residues. V shed 6 bases and J shed 9 bases, with 15 bases lying between them. CDR3 protein: CASSPGILGSPLHF. The CDR3 DNA is TGTGCCAGCTCCCCAGGGATTCTCGGTTCACCCCTCCACTTT. Drawing the rest from reference TRBV18 and TRBJ1-6, the complete variable domain is NAGVMQNPRHLVRRRGQEARLRCSPMKGHSHVYWYRQLPEEGLKFMVYLQKENIIDESGMPKERFSAEFPKEGPSILRIQQVVRGDSAAYFCASSPGILGSPLHFGNGTRLTVT.

This clonotype came up a few times. The chain combines TRBV19 with TRBJ2-7; D is possibly TRBD2 (6 bases). V dropped 3 bases and J dropped 1 base, with 13 bases sitting between them. This CDR3 has 15 residues. Germline V gene data show CDR1 as LNHDA and CDR2 as SQIVND (reference sequence). This chain's CDR3 is CASSIRGGRSYEQYF. The DNA of the CDR3 is TGTGCCAGTAGTATCCGAGGAGGGAGGTCCTACGAGCAGTACTTC.

Many counts were recorded for this clonotype. The V gene is TRBV15, the J gene TRBJ2-1, with 7 bases lining up with TRBD2. The CDR3 totals 16 residues. V shed 0 bases, J shed 5 bases, and the junction held 7 bases outside the gene matches. The V gene's germline CDR1 is LNHNV and CDR2 YYDKDF (reference sequence). The CDR3: CATSRDKPGLHNEQFF. In DNA, the CDR3 is TGTGCCACCAGCAGAGATAAGCCGGGACTACACAATGAGCAGTTCTTC. Variable domain in full (rest from reference TRBV15 and TRBJ2-1): DAMVIQNPRYQVTQFGKPVTLSCSQTLNHNVMYWYQQKSSQAPKLLFHYYDKDFNNEADTPDNFQSRRPNTSFCFLDIRSPGLGDTAMYLCATSRDKPGLHNEQFFGPGTRLTVL.

Many counts were recorded for this clonotype. The rearrangement uses TRBV20-1 and TRBJ2-3; 13 bases align to TRBD2. The CDR3 extends over 17 amino acids. Germline CDR1 is DFQATT and CDR2 is SNEGSKA (reference sequence). The ends lost 1 base at V and 3 bases at J; junction bases unmatched: 7. CDR3 amino acids: CSARVGLAGYSTDTQYF. As DNA, the CDR3 is TGCAGTGCTAGAGTGGGACTAGCGGGATATTCTACAGATACGCAGTATTTT.

The sample holds many counts of this clonotype. The chain combines TRBV5-1 with TRBJ1-1; D is ambiguous. CDR3 length: 15 residues. Per germline, CDR1 SGHRS and CDR2 YFSETQ. With 4 bases removed from V and 0 bases from J, the gap between germline ends came to 13 bases. CDR3 nucleotides: TGCGCCAGCAGCAGCCGGACGGGGATGAACACTGAAGCTTTCTTT. As protein: CASSSRTGMNTEAFF.

Many counts were recorded for this clonotype. V gene TRBV5-1 combines with J gene TRBJ2-2; 8 bases align to TRBD1. V shed 0 bases and J 6 bases; nucleotides not matched to a gene: 7. CDR1 and CDR2 from the germline V gene are SGHRS and YFSETQ. This CDR3 contains 16 residues. Written as DNA, the CDR3 is TGCGCCAGCAGCTTGGCTCAGGGGGCGAGGTCCGGGGAGCTGTTTTTT. Its translation is CASSLAQGARSGELFF.

The table lists this clonotype with many counts. Since no conserved phenylalanine or tryptophan closes the CDR3, a read error is the likely cause. It is unclear where the CDR3 begins or ends on the DNA, so no DNA is shown, and the CDR3 is as TCRdb lists it. The chain couples TRBV12-3 or TRBV12-4 to TRBJ2-7; no DNA check was done on the table's D call, TRBD2. Counting both end residues, the CDR3 totals 14 amino acids. The CDR3 is CASSLEQERELGWN.

This clonotype was detected ten times or more. The chain carries TRBV7-9 and TRBJ2-2; 8 nucleotides match TRBD2. Trimming cost V 5 bases and J 5 bases; bases outside gene matches: 10. In germline, CDR1 is SEHNR, CDR2 FQNEAQ (reference sequence). The CDR3 covers 16 residues. The CDR3 sequence is CASSQVGLVGTGELFF. CDR3 nucleotide sequence: TGTGCCAGCAGCCAAGTGGGACTAGTAGGGACCGGGGAGCTGTTTTTT.

This clonotype has at least ten counts. As DNA, the CDR3 is TGTGCCAGCAGTGAGCTTCGGGGGGGACCAATTCCCAAAGAGACCCAGTACTTC. The encoded protein is CASSELRGGPIPKETQYF. The rearrangement joins TRBV6-1 to TRBJ2-5, with 8 bases identical to TRBD2. Germline loops: CDR1 MNHNS, CDR2 SASEGT. V trimming: 3 bases; J trimming: 3 bases; junction bases outside the gene matches: 15. This CDR3 is built from 18 residues.

This clonotype was observed many times. This CDR3 is CASSWTGDGYTF. The CDR3 DNA is TGTGCCAGCAGCTGGACAGGGGACGGCTACACCTTC. The V gene is TRBV7-8, the J gene TRBJ1-2, with TRBD1 identical over 9 bases. The germline gives CDR1 SGHVS, CDR2 FQNEAQ. Trimming cost V 4 bases and J 8 bases; bases outside gene matches: 2. The CDR3 is 12 amino acids.

This clonotype came up many times. This chain links TRBV28 with TRBJ2-5, with D possibly TRBD2 on 6 matching bases. V was clipped by 1 base and J by 4 bases, with 16 bases between them. CDR1 is MDHEN and CDR2 is SYDVKM in the germline V gene. CDR3 length: 16 residues. The CDR3 region is CASSLLGSGDRETQYF. CDR3 coding DNA: TGTGCCAGCAGTTTATTGGGGTCGGGGGATCGAGAGACCCAGTACTTC.

The chain employs TRBV4-1 and TRBJ2-7; perhaps D is TRBD1 or TRBD2 (5 bases each). This CDR3 contains 15 residues. Per the germline V gene, CDR1 is MGHRA and CDR2 is YSYEKL. Trimming pared 1 base from V and 5 bases from J, leaving 15 bases between. In DNA, the CDR3 is TGCGCCAGCAGCCAAGTCGGCCAGGGAGTTGACGAGCAGTACTTC. Protein product: CASSQVGQGVDEQYF.

To note about this clonotype: A much larger clone differs from this one at a single base, so this may be a read error. The rearrangement joins TRBV4-1 to TRBJ2-7; TRBD1 agrees at 7 bases. The germline V gene encodes CDR1 MGHRA and CDR2 YSYEKL. The CDR3 is made up of 14 amino acids. V trimming: 3 bases; J trimming: 3 bases; junction bases outside the gene matches: 5. The CDR3 here is CASSHGTEIYEQYF. The CDR3 coding sequence is TGCGCCAGCAGCCACGGGACAGAGATCTACGAGCAGTACTTC.

This clonotype was counted ten times or more. The chain couples TRBV20-1 to TRBJ2-1; D is unclear. Germline assignment: CDR1 DFQATT and CDR2 SNEGSKA (reference sequence). Trimming left V 5 bases short and J 0 bases short, with 14 bases between. CDR3 length: 15 amino acids. The CDR3 DNA follows: TGCAGTGCTTTCGCGGACCGAATCTCCTACAATGAGCAGTTCTTC. Residues: CSAFADRISYNEQFF.